A single sample gave rise to the 27 T cell receptor beta chains below, sequenced in a study of lymphopenia after photon versus proton radiotherapy. The data were produced by immunoSEQ multiplex PCR, yet TCRdb's version contains in-frame clones alone and is incomplete. The data show around 70,000 clones, approximately 90% seen once. The source was peripheral blood, collected from a patient treated with photon-based radiotherapy. These receptors were obtained from an older woman with pancreatic cancer.

This clone has a single count. The chain joins TRBV7-2 to TRBJ2-5, with D maybe TRBD1 (7 bases). CDR1 is SGHTA, CDR2 FQGNSA, per germline. The CDR3 has 16 residues. V lost 5 bases and J lost 2, with 18 bases in between. The chain's CDR3 is CASSLENQGGQETQYF. The CDR3 DNA reads as TGTGCCAGCAGCCTGGAGAACCAGGGGGGTCAAGAGACCCAGTACTTC. Full variable domain (rest looked up from reference TRBV7-2 and TRBJ2-5): GAGVSQSPSNKVTEKGKDVELRCDPISGHTALYWYRQSLGQGLEFLIYFQGNSAPDKSGLPSDRFSAERTGGSVSTLTIQRTQQEDSAVYLCASSLENQGGQETQYFGPGTRLLVL.

This rearrangement joins TRBV2 to TRBJ1-1; 8 positions match TRBD1. From germline, CDR1 is SNHLY and CDR2 FYNNEI. The CDR3 consists of 14 residues. Unmatched junction bases numbered 7, after V lost 5 bases and J lost 5 bases. The CDR3 DNA reads TGTGCCAGCAGTCGCGGACAGGGAAGGACTGAAGCTTTCTTT. It is translated as CASSRGQGRTEAFF.

The genes are TRBV4-2 and TRBJ2-5, with unresolved D. The germline gives CDR1 LGHNA, CDR2 YNFKEQ. V was pared by 2 bases and J by 5 bases, with 9 bases between. The CDR3 totals 13 residues. CDR3: CASSQKGRETQYF. CDR3 DNA: TGTGCCAGCAGCCAAAAAGGCAGGGAGACCCAGTACTTC.

J is TRBJ2-1 and V is TRBV7-9; TRBD1 agrees at 10 bases. CDR3 length: 16 amino acids. CDR1 SEHNR and CDR2 FQNEAQ come from the germline V gene (reference sequence). V lost 4 bases to trimming and J lost 3 bases; unmatched junction nucleotides: 6. The CDR3 DNA follows: TGTGCCAGCAGCTCTATGGACAGGGGGGTCTACAATGAGCAGTTCTTC. The encoded protein is CASSSMDRGVYNEQFF. The whole variable domain, remainder taken from reference TRBV7-9 and TRBJ2-1, is DTGVSQNPRHKITKRGQNVTFRCDPISEHNRLYWYRQTLGQGPEFLTYFQNEAQLEKSRLLSDRFSAERPKGSFSTLEIQRTEQGDSAMYLCASSSMDRGVYNEQFFGPGTRLTVL.

The chain is built from TRBV9 and TRBJ2-5; tentatively, D is TRBD1 (6 bases). V was trimmed by 4 bases and J by 11 bases, leaving 24 bases between them. CDR1 is SGDLS and CDR2 is YYNGEE in the germline V gene. The CDR3 has 15 amino acids. The CDR3 DNA is TGTGCCAGCAGCCCTAGGGGGACACCGGGCGGAGAGCAGTACTTC. Its translation: CASSPRGTPGGEQYF.

With respect to this clone: The junction differs from germline at one of its ends, possibly a read error. This chain uses TRBV2 with TRBJ1-2; TRBD1 is a possible D gene (6 bases). The germline CDR1 and CDR2 sequences are SNHLY and FYNNEI. CDR3 length: 16 residues. The chain's CDR3 is CANSEQGAGPNYGYTF. DNA of the CDR3: TGTGCCAACAGTGAACAGGGAGCAGGGCCGAACTATGGCTACACCTTC.

This chain's CDR3 is CASSLTADNEQFF. The CDR3 DNA reads TGTGCCAGCAGCTTAACGGCAGACAATGAGCAGTTCTTC. This chain connects TRBV7-3 to TRBJ2-1; D uncertain. Trimming removed 0 bases at V and 5 bases at J, with 5 bases between. The CDR3 is 13 residues long. Per the germline V gene, CDR1 is SGHTA and CDR2 is FQGTGA.

J is TRBJ2-3 and V is TRBV30; 13 nucleotides align to TRBD2. CDR3 size: 15 residues. Germline values: CDR1 GTSNPN, CDR2 SVGIG (reference sequence). V lost 3 bases to trimming and J lost 5 bases; unmatched junction nucleotides: 5. CDR3 region: CAWSEGLAGRDTQYF. DNA of the CDR3: TGTGCCTGGAGCGAGGGACTAGCGGGACGAGATACGCAGTATTTT.

In its sample, this clone was seen once. The CDR3 nucleotides read TGTGCCAGCAGCTTAGGCTCGGACCGTTTGACTTTC. Protein product: CASSLGSDRLTF. The gene calls are TRBV7-2 and TRBJ2-6; D remains unclear. V shed 1 base and J shed 17 bases, with 12 bases lying between them. Germline V gene lookup returns CDR1 SGHTA and CDR2 FQGNSA. The CDR3 loop spans 12 amino acids.

The J gene is TRBJ1-5, the V gene TRBV28; D may be TRBD1 (5 bases). The germline V gene has CDR1 MDHEN and CDR2 SYDVKM. The CDR3 runs 13 residues. V was trimmed by 7 bases and J by 3 bases, leaving 10 bases between them. The CDR3 sequence is CASTQDPNQPQHF. CDR3 DNA: TGTGCCAGCACACAGGACCCCAATCAGCCCCAGCATTTT.

The CDR3 region is CASSRDGRGRAGGSSYEQYF. CDR3 bases: TGTGCCAGCAGCCGCGACGGAAGGGGGCGAGCGGGAGGGTCGTCCTACGAGCAGTACTTC. The V call is TRBV7-6, the J call TRBJ2-7; TRBD2 agrees at 10 bases. The V gene end was trimmed by 5 bases and the J gene end by 1 base; junction bases not matched to a gene: 20. The CDR3 is 20 amino acids. Germline CDR1 is SGHVS and CDR2 is FNYEAQ. The full variable domain, in which reference TRBV7-6 and TRBJ2-7 provide the parts outside the CDR3, is GAGVSQSPRYKVTKRGQDVALRCDPISGHVSLYWYRQALGQGPEFLTYFNYEAQQDKSGLPNDRFSAERPEGSISTLTIQRTEQRDSAMYRCASSRDGRGRAGGSSYEQYFGPGTRLTVT.

The chain joins TRBV5-1 to TRBJ2-3; possibly TRBD2 for D (6 bases). Germline assignment: CDR1 SGHRS and CDR2 YFSETQ. The CDR3 spans 16 residues. Between the trimmed V and J ends, which lost 4 bases and 0 bases, there was a span of 15 bases. CDR3 residues: CASSRAGTSSTDTQYF. The CDR3 DNA reads as TGCGCCAGCAGCCGGGCCGGGACTTCTAGCACAGATACGCAGTATTTT.

V and J are TRBV5-1 and TRBJ2-3; 8 positions match TRBD2. The CDR3 is made up of 17 amino acids. The germline V gene encodes CDR1 SGHRS and CDR2 YFSETQ. J lost 5 bases, V lost 0 bases, and 11 bases had no gene match. CDR3 DNA: TGCGCCAGCAGCTTGGGGGATAGCGGGACGCTAATAGATACGCAGTATTTT. The encoded protein is CASSLGDSGTLIDTQYF.

CDR3 amino acids: CASSYSIVQGEAFF. DNA of the CDR3: TGTGCCAGCAGTTACTCGATAGTACAGGGTGAAGCTTTCTTT. This sequence joins TRBV6-5 and TRBJ1-1; a weak D match, TRBD1 (6 bases). The V gene lost 0 bases and the J gene lost 7 bases, with 12 bases spanning the gap. Germline values: CDR1 MNHEY, CDR2 SVGAGI. This CDR3 contains 14 residues.

The CDR3 sequence: CSVEGRSYNEQFF. The CDR3 nucleotides read TGCAGCGTTGAAGGGCGGTCCTACAATGAGCAGTTCTTC. This chain connects TRBV29-1 to TRBJ2-1; D gene uncertain. The germline CDR1 and CDR2 sequences are SQVTM and ANQGSEA. V lost 1 base and J 1 base, leaving 5 bases between the germline ends. CDR3 size: 13 residues.

The V call is TRBV5-1, the J call TRBJ2-7; TRBD2 matches 8 bases. The CDR3 is 16 amino acids. CDR1 and CDR2 (germline): SGHRS, YFSETQ. With 4 bases clipped from V and 0 bases from J, the junction kept 9 bases outside the gene matches. CDR3 DNA sequence: TGCGCCAGCAGCCCGATACTAGCGGCAAGCTCCTACGAGCAGTACTTC. Its translation is CASSPILAASSYEQYF.

The rearrangement joins TRBV18 to TRBJ2-1; TRBD2 agrees at 14 bases. The CDR3 is 17 residues long. Per germline, CDR1 KGHSH and CDR2 LQKENI. Unmatched junction bases numbered 3, after V lost 0 bases and J lost 5 bases. CDR3 in DNA: TGTGCCAGCTCACCACCGACTAGCGGGAGGGCCAACAATGAGCAGTTCTTC. Its translation: CASSPPTSGRANNEQFF.

The chain employs TRBV5-1 and TRBJ2-1, with D hard to call. CDR1 and CDR2 from the germline V gene are SGHRS and YFSETQ. V was trimmed by 4 bases and J by 3 bases, leaving 8 bases between them. The CDR3 runs 13 residues. CDR3 in DNA: TGCGCCAGCAGCACGGACGTCTACAATGAGCAGTTCTTC. Amino acids: CASSTDVYNEQFF.

This chain uses TRBV4-3 with TRBJ2-7, with D possibly being TRBD2 (7 bases). Trimming left V 0 bases short and J 6 bases short, with 9 bases between. Per the germline V gene, CDR1 is LGHNA and CDR2 is YSLEER. The CDR3 is 13 residues long. CDR3 DNA: TGCGCCAGCAGCCAAGAGGGAGGGGGCGAGCAGTACTTC. Residues: CASSQEGGGEQYF.

The chain is built from TRBV6-6 and TRBJ2-7, with 8 bases that match TRBD1. Germline V lookup: CDR1 MNHNY, CDR2 SVGAGI (reference sequence). The CDR3 contains 14 residues. V lost 4 bases to trimming and J lost 7 bases; unmatched junction nucleotides: 9. Here the CDR3 reads CASSSGQGAGEQYF. The DNA for the CDR3 is TGTGCCAGCAGTTCTGGGCAGGGGGCAGGGGAGCAGTACTTC.

Worth noting for this clone: One end of the junction varies from germline; a read error may be responsible. The same CDR3 also results from other DNA sequences found in this sample. The gene calls are TRBV9 and TRBJ2-3; 7 bases line up with TRBD2. Germline lookup yields CDR1 SGDLS and CDR2 YYNGEE. The CDR3 sequence is 15 residues long. The CDR3 DNA is TGTGCCAGCAGCGTAGGAAGCGGGGAAGGGTATACACAGTATTTT. Its translation is CASSVGSGEGYTQYF.

The J gene is TRBJ1-3, the V gene TRBV29-1; 11 bases map to TRBD1. The CDR3 loop spans 15 amino acids. Germline lookup yields CDR1 SQVTM and CDR2 ANQGSEA. V trimming: 6 bases; J trimming: 2 bases; junction bases outside the gene matches: 6. As DNA, the CDR3 is TGCAGCGTGGAGGACAGGGGGCTGCCTGGAAACACCATATATTTT. Residues: CSVEDRGLPGNTIYF.

This chain joins TRBV5-1 and TRBJ2-2; D is possibly TRBD2 (6 bases). This CDR3 is built from 17 residues. Trimming pared 0 bases from V and 3 bases from J, leaving 15 bases between. Germline lookup yields CDR1 SGHRS and CDR2 YFSETQ. For the CDR3, the DNA is TGCGCCAGCAGCTTGGCGGCCGGGACTGGAGACACCGGGGAGCTGTTTTTT. Translation gives CASSLAAGTGDTGELFF.

The chain recombines TRBV7-2 with TRBJ1-1, with D hard to call. The CDR3 runs 14 residues. Germline-derived CDR1 and CDR2 are SGHTA and FQGNSA. V was cut by 5 bases and J by 0 bases, with 10 bases left in between. In DNA, the CDR3 is TGTGCCAGCAGCACCCGGACGGTGAACACTGAAGCTTTCTTT. It specifies CASSTRTVNTEAFF.

This sequence joins TRBV18 and TRBJ2-5; tentatively, D is TRBD1 or TRBD2 (5 bases each). This CDR3 is built from 13 residues. Trimming removed 6 bases from V and 1 base from J, with 9 bases in between. Germline CDR1 KGHSH, CDR2 LQKENI. In DNA form, the CDR3 reads TGTGCCAGCTCCCCCGGGACCCAAGAGACCCAGTACTTC. This gives the protein CASSPGTQETQYF.

J is TRBJ1-3 and V is TRBV2; TRBD1 might be the D (5 bases). Germline V CDR1 and CDR2: SNHLY, FYNNEI. The CDR3 runs to 16 residues. Trimming pared 2 bases from V and 4 bases from J, leaving 15 bases between. The CDR3 spells CASSESAGLGGNTIYF. CDR3 sequence (DNA): TGTGCCAGCAGTGAATCGGCAGGGTTAGGAGGAAACACCATATATTTT.

The chain combines TRBV2 with TRBJ2-5, with 8 bases aligning to TRBD1. CDR3 length: 15 residues. The germline V gene has CDR1 SNHLY and CDR2 FYNNEI. Trimming took 8 bases from V and 1 from J; bases not matched to a gene: 9. The DNA for the CDR3 is TGTGCCAGCGGATGGACAGGGTACCCCCAAGAGACCCAGTACTTC. Residues: CASGWTGYPQETQYF. Based on the CDR3 plus reference TRBV2 and TRBJ2-5, the full variable domain is EPEVTQTPSHQVTQMGQEVILRCVPISNHLYFYWYRQILGQKVEFLVSFYNNEISEKSEIFDDQFSVERPDGSNFTLKIRSTKLEDSAMYFCASGWTGYPQETQYFGPGTRLLVL.